The present T cell receptor (beta chain) was sequenced within a study of blood T cell repertoires in COVID-19. With 3 bases clipped from V and 5 bases from J, the junction kept 9 bases outside the gene matches. The CDR3 covers 15 residues. Germline CDR1 and CDR2: SGHRS and YFSETQ. Clones were sequenced by immunoSEQ multiplex PCR, and TCRdb holds only the in-frame ones, with some missing. This sample yields approximately 200,000 clones, of which roughly 80% are seen a single time; under 11% belongs to the top ten. V is TRBV5-1 and J is TRBJ2-3, with 7 positions matching TRBD2. This clonotype originated in an elderly woman with acute or convalescent COVID-19. Material: peripheral blood. In DNA form, the CDR3 reads TGCGCCAGCAGCTCCCTGGGGGGGAGTGGAGATACGCAGTATTTT. It encodes CASSSLGGSGDTQYF.